A single sample gave rise to the 10 T cell receptor beta chains below, sequenced in a study of cytomegalovirus exposure and HLA in healthy donors. TCRdb keeps only in-frame clones here, not all; method: immunoSEQ multiplex PCR. The data hold 200,000 to 300,000 clones, with roughly 87% observed a single time. The sample was PBMCs. These TCRs come from a woman in her 30s in good health and CMV-seronegative.

V usage is TRBV28 and J usage is TRBJ2-7; D is possibly TRBD2 (8 bases). V was cut by 4 bases and J by 4 bases, with 35 bases left in between. The CDR3 length is 21 residues. Germline assignment: CDR1 MDHEN and CDR2 SYDVKM. The CDR3 coding sequence is TGTGCCAGCAGTTCTGACAGGGAGACGGGGGGGAGCGGTTTATTCCCTTACGAGCAGTACTTC. This sequence encodes CASSSDRETGGSGLFPYEQYF.

J is TRBJ2-7 and V is TRBV27; 7 bases are a match to TRBD2. The J segment lost 2 bases and the V segment lost 3 bases, leaving 7 bases of the junction unmatched. The length of the CDR3 is 15 residues. Looked up from germline, CDR1 is MNHEY and CDR2 is SMNVEV (reference sequence). Here the CDR3 DNA reads TGTGCCAGCAGTTTCACAGCGGGACCAGCCTACGAGCAGTACTTC. Protein product: CASSFTAGPAYEQYF.

In its sample, this clone was seen a few times. The CDR3 DNA reads TGTGCCAGCAGCTTGGTTCACTCTGGAAACACCATATATTTT. This sequence encodes CASSLVHSGNTIYF. The rearrangement joins TRBV5-5 to TRBJ1-3; D is undetermined. Per the germline V gene, CDR1 is SGHKS and CDR2 is YYEKEE (reference sequence). V lost 0 bases and J lost 0, with 4 bases in between. The CDR3 has 14 residues.

The chain recombines TRBV25-1 with TRBJ1-2; no clear D gene. The length of the CDR3 is 12 residues. Trimming shortened V by 3 bases and J by 4 bases, and 6 bases separated the two germline ends. The V gene's germline CDR1 is MGHDK and CDR2 SYGVNS. The CDR3 bases are TGTGCCAGCAGTGATGGAGGCTATGGCTACACCTTC. It encodes CASSDGGYGYTF.

V gene TRBV29-1 combines with J gene TRBJ2-7; maybe TRBD2 (5 bases). This CDR3 spans 14 amino acids. The germline V gene has CDR1 SQVTM and CDR2 ANQGSEA. V lost 3 bases and J 1 base, leaving 13 bases between the germline ends. The CDR3 DNA is TGCAGCGTTGAGGGGAGCGGAACTTCCTACGAGCAGTACTTC. Its translation: CSVEGSGTSYEQYF.

The CDR3 loop reads CASRQHRGNTEAFF. The CDR3 DNA reads as TGTGCCAGCAGACAACACCGGGGGAACACTGAAGCTTTCTTT. The chain joins TRBV6-5 to TRBJ1-1; D not certain. Trimming pared 6 bases from V and 1 base from J, leaving 12 bases between. This CDR3 has 14 residues. CDR1 MNHEY and CDR2 SVGAGI come from the germline V gene.

DNA for the CDR3: TGTGCCAGCAGCGCAGCGACAGGGGGCTCCTACGAGCAGTACTTC. It specifies CASSAATGGSYEQYF. The genes are TRBV7-6 and TRBJ2-7, with 9 bases aligning to TRBD1. The CDR3 totals 15 residues. Unmatched junction bases numbered 5, after V lost 5 bases and J lost 0 bases. Per germline, CDR1 SGHVS and CDR2 FNYEAQ.

V gene TRBV6-5 combines with J gene TRBJ2-5; D may be TRBD1 (6 bases). Germline assignment: CDR1 MNHEY and CDR2 SVGAGI. The V gene lost 2 bases and the J gene lost 5 bases, with 9 bases spanning the gap. The CDR3 is 13 residues long. CDR3 protein: CASSYGGRETQYF. DNA of the CDR3: TGTGCCAGCAGTTACGGGGGCCGGGAGACCCAGTACTTC.

The V gene is TRBV7-9, the J gene TRBJ2-2; D possibly corresponds to TRBD2 (6 bases). The V end was cut by 7 bases, the J end by 6 bases, with 12 bases between. This CDR3 is built from 13 residues. Germline V CDR1 and CDR2: SEHNR, FQNEAQ (reference sequence). CDR3 nucleotides: TGTGCCAGCACCATGGAGGGCGCCGGGGAGCTGTTTTTT. It specifies CASTMEGAGELFF.

This clone was observed a handful of times. This chain links TRBV28 with TRBJ2-7, with TRBD2 matching over 7 bases. Germline trimming cut 5 bases from V and 4 bases from J; bases unmatched to any gene: 17. Germline V gene sequence: CDR1 MDHEN, CDR2 SYDVKM. This CDR3 spans 17 amino acids. This CDR3 is CASSPPRLADPKYEQYF. The CDR3 nucleotides are TGTGCCAGCAGTCCCCCCCGACTAGCCGATCCAAAATACGAGCAGTACTTC.